This T cell receptor beta chain was captured by sequencing in a study of T cell responses to AZD1222 COVID-19 vaccine. Overall study findings and caveats: Repertoire sampling happened only post peak T cell response. Two AZD1222 doses significantly raised spike-specific TCR breadth and depth over controls. Donors were mostly white British, more females; clonal diversity possibly underestimated. Baseline seropositivity occurred in only six AZD1222 recipients.

Sequenced by immunoSEQ multiplex PCR; TCRdb stores in-frame clones only, minus some. The repertoire consists of 190,000 or so clones, with roughly 92% occurring once and the leading ten covering approximately 3.4%. The germline CDR1 and CDR2 sequences are SGHDT and YYEEEE. V was clipped by 0 bases and J by 7 bases, with 8 bases between them. The length of the CDR3 is 13 residues. A note on this clone: The antigen is undetermined.

The sequence came from an adult who received the AZD1222 COVID-19 vaccine. The chain has TRBV5-6 and TRBJ2-1; no definite D call. Sample: peripheral blood, taken 28 days after the second AZD1222 dose. The CDR3 DNA sequence: TGTGCCAGCAGCTTGGGACTGAGGAATGAGCAGTTCTTC. Its protein is CASSLGLRNEQFF.